A selection of T cell receptor beta chains follows, all from one sample in a study of blood T cell repertoires in COVID-19. Libraries were prepared by immunoSEQ multiplex PCR; TCRdb keeps only in-frame clonotypes and omits some of them. The table has approximately 200,000 clones, approximately 79% seen once. Sequencing was performed on peripheral blood. These receptor sequences come from a human donor in a cohort sampled during active COVID-19. Each CDR3 is given with its conserved first and last residue. D genes are given only for firm matches. Some rows mark clone size as missing; the rest say once, few, many or name a class of expanded clone.

D: -
size: -
V: TRBV18
J: TRBJ2-7
CDR3: CASSPTPFYEQYF
DNA: TGTGCCAGCTCACCAACACCCTTCTACGAGCAGTACTTC

D: -
size: -
V: TRBV6-2/TRBV6-3
J: TRBJ2-7
CDR3: CASSYSTGVSYEQYF
DNA: TGTGCCAGCAGTTACTCGACTGGCGTCTCCTACGAGCAGTACTTC

D: -
size: -
V: TRBV14
J: TRBJ2-7
CDR3: CASSQEAETYEQYF
DNA: TGTGCCAGCAGCCAAGAGGCCGAAACCTACGAGCAGTACTTC

D: TRBD1
size: -
V: TRBV27
J: TRBJ2-4
CDR3: CASSLYFPGGSKNIQYF
DNA: TGTGCCAGCAGTTTATATTTCCCAGGGGGTTCCAAAAACATTCAGTACTTC

D: TRBD2
size: -
V: TRBV3-1/TRBV3-2
J: TRBJ2-7
CDR3: CASSQVISGRTYEQYF
DNA: TGTGCCAGCAGCCAAGTAATCAGCGGGAGGACCTACGAGCAGTACTTC

D: TRBD2
size: once
V: TRBV19
J: TRBJ2-7
CDR3: CASQLAGGPNEQYF
DNA: TGTGCCAGTCAATTAGCGGGAGGGCCCAACGAGCAGTACTTC

D: -
size: -
V: TRBV28
J: TRBJ2-3
CDR3: CASSLQHSHTQYF
DNA: TGTGCCAGCAGTTTACAACACAGCCATACGCAGTATTTT

D: -
size: -
V: TRBV18
J: TRBJ1-4
CDR3: CASSPGGTNEKLFF
DNA: TGTGCCAGCTCACCAGGAGGGACTAATGAAAAACTGTTTTTT

D: -
size: -
V: TRBV6-5
J: TRBJ1-6
CDR3: CASNRSSSYNSPLHF
DNA: TGTGCCAGCAACAGGTCGAGCTCCTATAATTCACCCCTCCACTTT

D: TRBD2
size: once
V: TRBV7-2
J: TRBJ2-7
CDR3: CASSLVGTISSYEQYF
DNA: TGTGCCAGCAGCTTAGTGGGGACTATCAGCTCCTACGAGCAGTACTTC

D: TRBD2
size: -
V: TRBV28
J: TRBJ2-1
CDR3: CASTGRPFYNEQFF
DNA: TGTGCCAGCACCGGGAGGCCTTTCTACAATGAGCAGTTCTTC

D: -
size: few
V: TRBV6-2/TRBV6-3
J: TRBJ2-7
CDR3: CASSSWDSGTYEQYF
DNA: TGTGCCAGCAGTTCCTGGGACTCCGGGACCTACGAGCAGTACTTC

D: -
size: -
V: TRBV27
J: TRBJ2-7
CDR3: CASSLFPPATAYEQYF
DNA: TGTGCCAGCAGTTTATTCCCCCCAGCGACCGCCTACGAGCAGTACTTC

D: -
size: few
V: TRBV28
J: TRBJ1-5
CDR3: CASLSRGQPQHF
DNA: TGTGCCAGCCTTTCCCGGGGTCAGCCCCAGCATTTT

D: TRBD2
size: -
V: TRBV24-1
J: TRBJ2-3
CDR3: CATSGSGSPDTQYF
DNA: TGTGCCACCAGTGGTAGCGGGAGCCCAGATACGCAGTATTTT

D: TRBD1
size: -
V: TRBV7-2
J: TRBJ2-3
CDR3: CASSPIRTGPDTQYF
DNA: TGTGCCAGCAGCCCGATAAGGACAGGTCCAGATACGCAGTATTTT

D: TRBD1
size: -
V: TRBV7-8
J: TRBJ1-5
CDR3: CASSLTGEAQPQHF
DNA: TGTGCCAGCAGCTTAACAGGGGAGGCTCAGCCCCAGCATTTT

D: -
size: -
V: TRBV29-1
J: TRBJ1-1
CDR3: CSVEVPAAGIPMNTEAFF
DNA: TGCAGCGTTGAAGTCCCGGCGGCGGGGATACCTATGAACACTGAAGCTTTCTTT

D: TRBD2
size: once
V: TRBV7-8
J: TRBJ2-3
CDR3: CASSLGLAGGLTDTQYF
DNA: TGTGCCAGCAGCTTAGGTCTAGCGGGAGGTTTAACCGATACGCAGTATTTT

D: -
size: -
V: TRBV20-1
J: TRBJ1-1
CDR3: CSASNQREAFF
DNA: TGCAGTGCTAGTAATCAGCGTGAAGCTTTCTTT

D: TRBD1
size: few
V: TRBV5-6
J: TRBJ2-7
CDR3: CASSWLTGGSHISYEQYF
DNA: TGTGCCAGCAGCTGGCTGACAGGGGGCTCCCATATTTCCTACGAGCAGTACTTC

D: -
size: -
V: TRBV4-1
J: TRBJ1-1
CDR3: CASSPLQGTEAFF
DNA: TGCGCCAGCAGCCCTTTACAGGGTACTGAAGCTTTCTTT

D: -
size: few
V: TRBV18
J: TRBJ1-1
CDR3: CASSPLSQGAFF
DNA: TGTGCCAGCTCACCACTCTCTCAGGGAGCTTTCTTT

D: -
size: -
V: TRBV18
J: TRBJ2-5
CDR3: CASSRGRQETQYF
DNA: TGTGCCAGCTCACGAGGGCGTCAAGAGACCCAGTACTTC

D: TRBD1
size: -
V: TRBV10-3
J: TRBJ1-1
CDR3: CAISEGDRGGTEAFF
DNA: TGTGCCATCAGTGAGGGAGACAGGGGAGGCACTGAAGCTTTCTTT

D: TRBD1
size: -
V: TRBV29-1
J: TRBJ2-3
CDR3: CSVEDLGGLRYF
DNA: TGCAGCGTTGAAGATCTAGGGGGCTTGAGGTATTTT

D: TRBD2
size: -
V: TRBV30
J: TRBJ2-7
CDR3: CAWSELGGRAAYEQYF
DNA: TGTGCCTGGAGCGAGCTTGGCGGGAGGGCCGCCTACGAGCAGTACTTC

D: -
size: once
V: TRBV5-1
J: TRBJ2-7
CDR3: CASSSGPHEQYF
DNA: TGCGCCAGCTCCTCGGGTCCCCACGAGCAGTACTTC

D: -
size: -
V: TRBV28
J: TRBJ1-4
CDR3: CASSRFQTGANEKLFF
DNA: TGTGCCAGCAGTCGATTTCAGACAGGAGCTAATGAAAAACTGTTTTTT

D: TRBD1
size: few
V: TRBV5-6
J: TRBJ1-2
CDR3: CASSRGTGSNNYGYTF
DNA: TGTGCCAGCAGCCGCGGGACAGGGAGTAACAACTATGGCTACACCTTC

D: TRBD2
size: -
V: TRBV7-8
J: TRBJ2-1
CDR3: CASSPVAGGVNEQFF
DNA: TGTGCCAGCAGCCCAGTAGCGGGAGGTGTAAATGAGCAGTTCTTC

D: TRBD1
size: -
V: TRBV15
J: TRBJ2-7
CDR3: CATSWRTGSYEQYF
DNA: TGTGCCACCAGCTGGCGGACAGGGTCCTACGAGCAGTACTTC

D: TRBD2
size: -
V: TRBV7-6
J: TRBJ2-3
CDR3: CASSLSVQRESTDTQYF
DNA: TGTGCCAGCAGCTTATCTGTCCAGCGGGAGTCGACAGATACGCAGTATTTT

D: -
size: -
V: TRBV5-4
J: TRBJ2-1
CDR3: CASSLGGNEQFF
DNA: TGTGCCAGCAGCTTGGGAGGGAATGAGCAGTTCTTC

D: -
size: -
V: TRBV10-3
J: TRBJ2-1
CDR3: CAISEAAPRQFF
DNA: TGTGCCATCAGTGAGGCGGCGCCGCGGCAGTTCTTC

D: TRBD1
size: once
V: TRBV15
J: TRBJ2-7
CDR3: CATSGDRVHEQYF
DNA: TGTGCCACCAGCGGAGACAGGGTCCACGAGCAGTACTTC

D: -
size: -
V: TRBV20-1
J: TRBJ1-1
CDR3: CSGGSNTEAFF
DNA: TGCAGTGGAGGGTCGAACACTGAAGCTTTCTTT

D: TRBD1
size: many
V: TRBV6-6
J: TRBJ2-2
CDR3: CASSPDRGEISSGLFF
DNA: TGTGCCAGCAGTCCGGACAGGGGCGAGATTTCGTCTGGGCTGTTTTTT

D: -
size: -
V: TRBV7-9
J: TRBJ1-2
CDR3: CASSRGGSSQATNYGYTF
DNA: TGTGCCAGCAGCCGGGGGGGATCCTCCCAGGCTACTAACTATGGCTACACCTTC

D: TRBD1
size: many
V: TRBV10-3
J: TRBJ1-1
CDR3: CAISDRGASEAFF
DNA: TGTGCCATCAGTGACAGGGGGGCCAGTGAAGCTTTCTTT

D: -
size: -
V: TRBV28
J: TRBJ1-1
CDR3: CASSLLPGLSTEAFF
DNA: TGTGCCAGCAGTTTGTTACCGGGACTGTCGACTGAAGCTTTCTTT

D: TRBD1
size: -
V: TRBV6-2/TRBV6-3
J: TRBJ1-1
CDR3: CASSYTGQGTTEAFF
DNA: TGTGCCAGCAGTTATACCGGACAGGGCACCACTGAAGCTTTCTTT

D: TRBD2
size: few
V: TRBV6-5
J: TRBJ2-7
CDR3: CAGGLAGSYEQYF
DNA: TGTGCCGGAGGACTAGCGGGCTCCTACGAGCAGTACTTC

D: TRBD2
size: -
V: TRBV5-1
J: TRBJ2-1
CDR3: CASSPTSGRAAEQFF
DNA: TGCGCCAGCAGCCCAACTAGCGGGAGGGCCGCTGAGCAGTTCTTC

D: TRBD1
size: -
V: TRBV19
J: TRBJ2-2
CDR3: CASSWGQGSPGELFF
DNA: TGTGCCAGTAGTTGGGGACAGGGGTCCCCCGGGGAGCTGTTTTTT

D: TRBD1
size: few
V: TRBV12-3/TRBV12-4
J: TRBJ2-7
CDR3: CASRQGTYEQYF
DNA: TGTGCCAGCAGACAGGGGACCTACGAGCAGTACTTC

D: TRBD1
size: -
V: TRBV18
J: TRBJ1-5
CDR3: CASSPRTGGVNQPQHF
DNA: TGTGCCAGCTCACCACGGACAGGGGGAGTCAATCAGCCCCAGCATTTT

D: TRBD1
size: once
V: TRBV6-1
J: TRBJ2-3
CDR3: CASSETGADTQYF
DNA: TGTGCCAGCAGTGAGACAGGGGCAGATACGCAGTATTTT

D: -
size: -
V: TRBV18
J: TRBJ1-1
CDR3: CASSRRQDLIGITEAFF
DNA: TGTGCCAGCTCACGGCGCCAGGATCTAATTGGAATCACTGAAGCTTTCTTT

D: TRBD1
size: -
V: TRBV3-1/TRBV3-2
J: TRBJ2-7
CDR3: CASSPGTGANYEQYF
DNA: TGTGCCAGCAGCCCTGGGACAGGGGCCAACTACGAGCAGTACTTC

D: TRBD2
size: -
V: TRBV7-3
J: TRBJ2-1
CDR3: CASSAGTSGPRNDEQFF
DNA: TGTGCCAGCAGCGCCGGGACTAGCGGCCCCCGTAATGATGAGCAGTTCTTC

D: TRBD1
size: -
V: TRBV23-1
J: TRBJ1-5
CDR3: CASSQPPDRGVQPQHF
DNA: TGCGCCAGCAGTCAACCCCCGGACAGGGGAGTCCAGCCCCAGCATTTT

D: -
size: once
V: TRBV11-3
J: TRBJ2-1
CDR3: CASSFRQAHNEQFF
DNA: TGTGCCAGCAGCTTTAGACAGGCCCACAATGAGCAGTTCTTC

D: -
size: -
V: TRBV5-6
J: TRBJ2-1
CDR3: CASSLGLPYNEQFF
DNA: TGTGCCAGCAGCTTAGGACTACCATACAATGAGCAGTTCTTC

D: -
size: -
V: TRBV29-1
J: TRBJ1-1
CDR3: CSVAAGRTEAFF
DNA: TGCAGCGTTGCGGCAGGGAGGACTGAAGCTTTCTTT